The 20 T cell receptor beta chains below were found in one sample sequenced in a study of beta chain features in type 1 diabetes (dated by TCRdb to the late 2010s). The library came from the immunoSEQ multiplex PCR assay. The High Capacity cDNA Reverse Transcription Kit was used to reverse transcribe all of the isolated RNA, meaning that expressed TCRB transcripts were what got sequenced. Here the immuneACCESS table is served through TCRdb, limited to in-frame sequences with V and J called. Missing clones are a known gap in these copies; in checked studies unresolved V genes cover under half, and the rest lacks a known reason. In all, the sample holds under 900,000 clones, and about a sixth of those were seen once. 0.02% to 0.03% of the sample comes from the top ten. Input material: naive CD4+ T cells from blood. The sample's cell subset or site, from its label and the paper: true naive CD4+ T cells. The receptors here all came from a woman between 18 and 29 years old in good health.

The chain couples TRBV19 to TRBJ1-5; no definite D call. Per germline, CDR1 LNHDA and CDR2 SQIVND (reference sequence). Deletions cut 6 bases from V and 6 bases from J, with 9 bases between. The CDR3 is 12 residues long. The CDR3: CASSFPGQPQHF. CDR3 coding DNA: TGTGCCAGTAGCTTCCCCGGTCAGCCCCAGCATTTT.

CDR3 in amino acids: CASSPTGNYGTEAFF. DNA for the CDR3: TGTGCCAGCTCCCCTACGGGGAACTATGGTACTGAAGCTTTCTTT. The V and J genes are TRBV18 and TRBJ1-1; D call uncertain. This CDR3 is 15 amino acids long. CDR1 is KGHSH, CDR2 LQKENI, per germline. V lost 6 bases, J lost 5 bases, and 19 bases lay in between.

There are a few counts of this clone. The chain carries TRBV5-1 and TRBJ2-3; 9 bases match TRBD1. With V trimmed by 7 bases and J by 9 bases, 15 bases remained unmatched. The CDR3 is made up of 15 amino acids. Germline V gene sequence: CDR1 SGHRS, CDR2 YFSETQ. The CDR3 nucleotides are TGCGCCAGCGAAACCGGGACAGGGCCCCTTCGGACGCAGTATTTT. Residues: CASETGTGPLRTQYF.

This clone was picked up a small number of times. The chain has TRBV7-8 and TRBJ2-2; D ambiguous. The germline V and J ends were trimmed by 4 bases and 6 bases, with 9 bases remaining between them. The CDR3 spans 13 residues. Per the germline V gene, CDR1 is SGHVS and CDR2 is FQNEAQ. The chain's CDR3 is CASSSLGSGELFF. CDR3 bases: TGTGCCAGCAGCTCCCTCGGGTCCGGGGAGCTGTTTTTT.

V and J are TRBV4-3 and TRBJ1-2; D possibly corresponds to TRBD1 (6 bases). This CDR3 spans 13 amino acids. V lost 2 bases and J 6 bases, leaving 10 bases between the germline ends. CDR1 is LGHNA, CDR2 YSLEER, per germline. CDR3 nucleotides: TGCGCCAGCAGCCAACAGGGGACCGATGGCTACACCTTC. The encoded protein is CASSQQGTDGYTF.

The chain links TRBV27 to TRBJ1-4; the match to TRBD1 covers 7 bases. V was pared by 3 bases and J by 13 bases, with 17 bases of the junction left unmatched. The V gene's germline CDR1 is MNHEY and CDR2 SMNVEV (reference sequence). The CDR3 extends over 16 amino acids. CDR3 region: CASSFRSSQGEVALFF. CDR3 DNA: TGTGCCAGCAGTTTCAGGAGCAGTCAGGGGGAGGTTGCACTGTTTTTT.

Only a few counts were recorded for this clone. In nucleotides, the CDR3 is TGTGCCAGTAGTATACAGGCGTTAAGCTCCTACGAGCAGTACTTC. Its translation: CASSIQALSSYEQYF. V gene TRBV19 combines with J gene TRBJ2-7, with D unclear. Germline V gives CDR1 LNHDA, CDR2 SQIVND (reference sequence). Between the trimmed V and J ends, which lost 2 bases and 0 bases, there was a span of 11 bases. The CDR3 is 15 residues long.

In this sample, this clone turned up a few times. This chain connects TRBV7-8 to TRBJ2-7; 8 positions match TRBD1. The CDR3 is 15 amino acids. Losses at the gene ends were 5 bases for V and 1 base for J; bases not matched to a gene: 7. Germline CDR1 SGHVS, CDR2 FQNEAQ. For the CDR3, the DNA is TGTGCCAGCAGCCCAAAGACAGGGGTATCCTACGAGCAGTACTTC. Translating it yields CASSPKTGVSYEQYF. Full variable domain (outside the CDR3, taken from reference TRBV7-8 and TRBJ2-7): GAGVSQSPRYKVAKRGQDVALRCDPISGHVSLFWYQQALGQGPEFLTYFQNEAQLDKSGLPSDRFFAERPEGSVSTLKIQRTQQEDSAVYLCASSPKTGVSYEQYFGPGTRLTVT.

The V gene is TRBV7-9, the J gene TRBJ2-6, with D hard to call. With 5 bases removed from V and 14 bases from J, the gap between germline ends came to 13 bases. Germline lookup yields CDR1 SEHNR and CDR2 FQNEAQ (reference sequence). The CDR3 is 12 amino acids. For the CDR3, the DNA is TGTGCCAGCAGCCCCGTCCGCAGGTTCCTGACTTTC. Encoded protein: CASSPVRRFLTF.

This clone has just a few counts. The chain links TRBV7-2 to TRBJ1-1; unclear D gene. This CDR3 is built from 13 residues. Germline V gene data show CDR1 as SGHTA and CDR2 as FQGNSA. The ends were cut back, 4 bases at V and 0 bases at J, with 6 bases in the middle. The CDR3 here is CASSSLVNTEAFF. The CDR3 DNA reads as TGTGCCAGCAGCTCCTTGGTGAACACTGAAGCTTTCTTT.

V is TRBV5-1 and J is TRBJ1-1; tentatively, D is TRBD1 (6 bases). V lost 2 bases and J 3 bases, leaving 17 bases between the germline ends. The CDR3 extends over 16 amino acids. In germline, CDR1 is SGHRS, CDR2 YFSETQ. The CDR3 DNA follows: TGCGCCAGCAGCTTTAGTTCGGGGGCGCTGGACACTGAAGCTTTCTTT. Residues: CASSFSSGALDTEAFF.

This clone appeared a few times. The chain links TRBV6-5 to TRBJ1-1; 9 bases line up with TRBD1. V shed 6 bases, J shed 4 bases, and the junction held 9 bases outside the gene matches. The CDR3 runs to 15 residues. From germline, CDR1 is MNHEY and CDR2 SVGAGI. CDR3 amino acids: CASSRDRVWRTEAFF. Written as DNA, the CDR3 is TGTGCCAGCAGCCGGGACAGGGTTTGGCGCACTGAAGCTTTCTTT.

This clone was detected a few times. V gene TRBV5-1 combines with J gene TRBJ2-5; D may be TRBD2 (5 bases). The V and J ends lost 3 bases and 4 bases respectively, with 13 bases between them. Per the germline V gene, CDR1 is SGHRS and CDR2 is YFSETQ. The CDR3 runs 14 residues. The CDR3 loop is CASSSSGKVETQYF. The CDR3 DNA follows: TGCGCCAGCAGCTCCTCCGGGAAGGTAGAGACCCAGTACTTC.

V and J are TRBV4-2 and TRBJ2-3; 8 bases are shared with TRBD2. The J segment lost 0 bases and the V segment lost 4 bases, leaving 9 bases of the junction unmatched. The germline V gene has CDR1 LGHNA and CDR2 YNFKEQ. The CDR3 contains 17 residues. In nucleotides, the CDR3 is TGTGCCAGCAGCCTCGTAGCGGGACCATCTAGCACAGATACGCAGTATTTT. Protein: CASSLVAGPSSTDTQYF.

V usage is TRBV11-3 and J usage is TRBJ2-1, with D perhaps matching TRBD1 (5 bases). Between the trimmed V and J ends, which lost 1 base and 4 bases, there was a span of 14 bases. CDR3 size: 16 residues. The germline V gene has CDR1 SGHNT and CDR2 YENEEA. CDR3 in DNA: TGTGCCAGCAGCTTAGCTGGGGCGACGTCGTACAATGAGCAGTTCTTC. As protein: CASSLAGATSYNEQFF.

The rearrangement uses TRBV7-6 and TRBJ2-1; 9 nucleotides match TRBD1. CDR3 size: 15 residues. Germline CDR1 SGHVS, CDR2 FNYEAQ. V shed 3 bases, J shed 10 bases, and the junction held 10 bases outside the gene matches. CDR3 sequence (DNA): TGTGCCAGCAGCTTGGGACAGGGCGGAGGTGGAGAGCAGTTCTTC. Translating it yields CASSLGQGGGGEQFF.

The chain uses TRBV6-1 and TRBJ2-1; unclear D gene. Between the trimmed V and J ends, which lost 7 bases and 3 bases, there was a span of 13 bases. The CDR3 sequence is 14 residues long. The germline CDR1 and CDR2 sequences are MNHNS and SASEGT. For the CDR3, the DNA is TGTGCCAGCACTCAGGAGCGAAACTACAATGAGCAGTTCTTC. Its protein product is CASTQERNYNEQFF.

This clone occurred a few times. The CDR3 nucleotides read TGTGCCAGCACCCGATTGGGGGACAGGTCTCGAGGTGAAAAACTGTTTTTT. It codes for CASTRLGDRSRGEKLFF. This sequence joins TRBV5-6 and TRBJ1-4, with TRBD1 identical over 8 bases. V was pared by 6 bases and J by 7 bases, with 17 bases of the junction left unmatched. Germline CDR1 SGHDT, CDR2 YYEEEE. There are 17 residues in the CDR3.

Regarding this clone: Other nucleotide sequences in the sample specify the same CDR3. The gene calls are TRBV28 and TRBJ1-5; D is ambiguous. V was trimmed by 4 bases and J by 7 bases, leaving 5 bases between them. The CDR3 is 11 residues long. The germline gives CDR1 MDHEN, CDR2 SYDVKM. CDR3 residues: CASSSQQPQHF. The CDR3 nucleotides are TGTGCCAGCAGTTCGCAACAGCCCCAGCATTTT.

In this sample, this clone turned up a few times. The chain has TRBV7-3 and TRBJ2-6; D is unclear. Trimming removed 0 bases from V and 0 bases from J, with 6 bases in between. The length of the CDR3 is 16 residues. In germline, CDR1 is SGHTA, CDR2 FQGTGA. In nucleotides, the CDR3 is TGTGCCAGCAGCTTAACCTCTCTCTCTGGGGCCAACGTCCTGACTTTC. Residues: CASSLTSLSGANVLTF.